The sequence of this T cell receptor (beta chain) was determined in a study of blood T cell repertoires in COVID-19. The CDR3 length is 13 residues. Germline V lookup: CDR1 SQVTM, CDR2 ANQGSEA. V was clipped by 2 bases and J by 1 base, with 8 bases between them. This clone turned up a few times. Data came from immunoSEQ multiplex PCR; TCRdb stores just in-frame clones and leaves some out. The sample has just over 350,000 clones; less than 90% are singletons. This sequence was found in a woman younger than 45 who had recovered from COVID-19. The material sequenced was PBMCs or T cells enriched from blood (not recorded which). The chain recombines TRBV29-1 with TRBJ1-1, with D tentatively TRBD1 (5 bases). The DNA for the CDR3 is TGCAGCGTTGAAAGGCAGGGGAACACTGAAGCTTTCTTT. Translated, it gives CSVERQGNTEAFF. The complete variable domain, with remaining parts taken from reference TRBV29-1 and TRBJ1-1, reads SAVISQKPSRDICQRGTSLTIQCQVDSQVTMMFWYRQQPGQSLTLIATANQGSEATYESGFVIDKFPISRPNLTFSTLTVSNMSPEDSSIYLCSVERQGNTEAFFGQGTRLTVV.